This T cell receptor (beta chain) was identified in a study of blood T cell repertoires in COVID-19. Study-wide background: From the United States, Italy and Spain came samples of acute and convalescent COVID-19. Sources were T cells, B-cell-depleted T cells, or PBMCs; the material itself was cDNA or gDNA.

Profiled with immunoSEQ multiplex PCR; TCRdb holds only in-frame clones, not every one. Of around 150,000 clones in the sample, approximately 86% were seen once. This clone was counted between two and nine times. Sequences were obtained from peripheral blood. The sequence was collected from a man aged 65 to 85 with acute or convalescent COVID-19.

This chain's CDR3 is CASSEGQSSYNEQFF. The CDR3 nucleotides read TGTGCCAGCAGCGAAGGACAGAGCTCCTACAATGAGCAGTTCTTC. V and J are TRBV27 and TRBJ2-1; D is perhaps TRBD1 (6 bases). This CDR3 spans 15 amino acids. The germline CDR1 and CDR2 sequences are MNHEY and SMNVEV (reference sequence). The germline V and J ends were trimmed by 6 bases and 0 bases, with 12 bases remaining between them.